The TCR beta chain described here comes from a study of early T cells in non-severe SARS-CoV-2 infection. Germline CDR1 is MDHEN and CDR2 is SYDVKM. There are 18 residues in the CDR3. Between the trimmed V and J ends, which lost 6 bases and 0 bases, there was a span of 23 bases. MiXCR, run by TCRdb on the 5' RACE reads, gives a single entry per CDR3 protein. This sample has about 89,000 distinct CDR3 sequences, with 16% found just once. The chain has TRBV28 and TRBJ1-2; D gene unclear. The source was whole blood, collected at baseline. The sequence was obtained from an adult who was a healthcare worker with PCR-confirmed SARS-CoV-2 infection or an uninfected control (not recorded which). As DNA, the CDR3 is TGTGCCAGCAGCCAACTATCGGACCAGAGGGCCCCTAACTATGGCTACACCTTC. Residues: CASSQLSDQRAPNYGYTF.